This is a list of T cell receptor beta chains from one sample in a study of blood T cell repertoires in COVID-19. TCRdb's copy holds only in-frame clones and misses some; the assay was immunoSEQ multiplex PCR. Among fewer than 400,000 clones listed, around nine tenths were seen once. Input material: PBMCs or T cells enriched from blood (not recorded which). These receptors were obtained from a woman in her 50s who had recovered from COVID-19. The CDR3 runs from the conserved cysteine through the conserved F or W. Fields, in order: clone size, J gene, V gene, CDR3 protein. Some rows have no size entry. The others give once, few or many, or a class for an expanded clone.

NA | TRBJ2-2 | TRBV7-2 | CASSLQGSGELFF
once | TRBJ1-1 | TRBV2 | CASSQGSGNTEAFF
NA | TRBJ1-1 | TRBV16 | CASSQFKTGGYEAFF
NA | TRBJ2-3 | TRBV5-1 | CASSQGTSGGGRTDTQYF
once | TRBJ2-2 | TRBV18 | CASSPQGATDTGELFF
NA | TRBJ1-5 | TRBV5-3 | CARRAGNYNQPQHF
NA | TRBJ1-6 | TRBV7-2 | CASTPRTGADSPLHF
few | TRBJ1-4 | TRBV23-1 | CASGPGQFRTNEKLFF
NA | TRBJ2-3 | TRBV7-2 | CASSAPSGGEGTDTQYF
NA | TRBJ2-7 | TRBV7-8 | CASSPRRDIAYEQYF
NA | TRBJ2-3 | TRBV2 | CASDRGGGTDTQYF
NA | TRBJ2-3 | TRBV5-1 | CASSAYGVRTELTDTQYF
NA | TRBJ2-2 | TRBV2 | CASKPDRGPGELFF
NA | TRBJ1-2 | TRBV7-9 | CASSRYAQGNYGYTF
NA | TRBJ1-1 | TRBV10-3 | CAISHRVDTEAFF
NA | TRBJ1-4 | TRBV3-1/TRBV3-2 | CASRPMGGPREKLFF
few | TRBJ1-2 | TRBV5-4 | CASSRLTGDYGYTF
NA | TRBJ1-2 | TRBV12-3/TRBV12-4 | CASRGGTAGYTF
few | TRBJ1-1 | TRBV27 | CASSRTQGAGTEAFF
once | TRBJ1-4 | TRBV30 | CALSHRDGEKLFF
NA | TRBJ1-6 | TRBV7-3 | CASSLTGPQSPLHF
NA | TRBJ2-3 | TRBV18 | CASSSTEGSSTDTQYF
NA | TRBJ1-1 | TRBV27 | CASSPTGTRTEAFF
NA | TRBJ1-5 | TRBV28 | CASSPSGRDVGQPQHF
NA | TRBJ1-2 | TRBV4-3 | CASSQEPGQKGGYTF
NA | TRBJ1-2 | TRBV24-1 | CATSGGSPYGYTF
NA | TRBJ1-2 | TRBV5-6 | CASSLGVTQGNYGYTF
NA | TRBJ1-2 | TRBV30 | CAWSVKGAPYGYTF
NA | TRBJ1-2 | TRBV6-4 | CASSGSDRGQDGYTF
NA | TRBJ1-1 | TRBV7-8 | CASSFPQGRVGKTFF
NA | TRBJ1-1 | TRBV5-1 | CASSQRGGNTEAFF
NA | TRBJ1-6 | TRBV27 | CASSFSGGDSPLHF
few | TRBJ1-2 | TRBV7-9 | CASSEEGYMSYTF
NA | TRBJ1-6 | TRBV25-1 | CASSRGVTHSPLHF
NA | TRBJ2-1 | TRBV5-5 | CASSDTDREQFF
NA | TRBJ2-7 | TRBV13 | CASSASPSGPVVEQYF
NA | TRBJ1-1 | TRBV5-6 | CASSLSGLAFF
NA | TRBJ2-7 | TRBV7-2 | CASSLDGVKGEQYF
few | TRBJ1-5 | TRBV30 | CAWETGYGQPQHF
NA | TRBJ1-3 | TRBV12-3/TRBV12-4 | CASGSGGGNTIYF
NA | TRBJ1-2 | TRBV7-9 | CASSPLTDLGYTF
NA | TRBJ1-2 | TRBV10-3 | CAIREGAVTNYGYTF
NA | TRBJ2-2 | TRBV7-9 | CASSSDRLAANTGELFF
NA | TRBJ1-1 | TRBV7-2 | CASSLERFSTEAFF
few | TRBJ2-7 | TRBV4-1 | CASSRMTSGGYEQYF
NA | TRBJ2-5 | TRBV28 | CASSPGGRETQYF
NA | TRBJ2-2 | TRBV24-1 | CATSGEGRENTGELFF
few | TRBJ1-5 | TRBV5-6 | CASSLRSHWSNQPQHF
NA | TRBJ2-3 | TRBV3-1/TRBV3-2 | CASSQDGTGTAARGTQYF
NA | TRBJ1-3 | TRBV19 | CASSIPSRGEGNTIYF
NA | TRBJ2-1 | TRBV9 | CASSVRLAGAYNEQFF
NA | TRBJ1-1 | TRBV6-5 | CAAREDFMNTEAFF
once | TRBJ1-6 | TRBV11-2 | CASSLDRGEGSPLHF
NA | TRBJ2-2 | TRBV28 | CASIGQGGNTGELFF
NA | TRBJ2-1 | TRBV24-1 | CATSEWTSGGCNEQFF
NA | TRBJ2-5 | TRBV5-6 | CASSLGLAGGKEETQYF
NA | TRBJ1-3 | TRBV3-1/TRBV3-2 | CASSQLRGNTIYF